The clone carrying this T cell receptor delta chain was seen a handful of times. These data belong to a study of gamma-delta T cells after stem cell transplantation. Germline CDR1 reads GEAIGNYY; CDR2 reads EKD. The junction had 9 bases not matched to a gene; V was cut back by 3 bases and J by 0 bases. This CDR3 spans 16 amino acids. TCRdb re-called clones from the RT-PCR reads using CATT. Seen here are around 5,700 delta-chain clones, 8.5% to 10% observed once, and the top ten hold 13%. Sequencing input: gamma-delta T cells. The V call is TRDV2, the J call TRDJ1, with 7 positions matching TRDD3. This TCR was recovered from a human donor. It is not recorded whose cells these are; they may come from a transplant donor. The CDR3 coding sequence is TGTGCCTGTGACGAAGTTGGGGATAAGTACACCGATAAACTCATCTTT. Residues: CACDEVGDKYTDKLIF.